A single sample is the source of the 5 T cell receptor beta chains below, sequenced in a study of T cell responses to AZD1222 COVID-19 vaccine. Assay: immunoSEQ multiplex PCR; the TCRdb copy retains only in-frame clones and omits some. This sample has fewer than 150,000 clones, with approximately 88% found just once. Sample: peripheral blood, taken on day 0 of AZD1222 vaccination. Receptors were obtained from an adult in good health.

The V gene is TRBV3-1 (or the pseudogene TRBV3-2), the J gene TRBJ1-4; a weak D match, TRBD1 (6 bases). The CDR3 runs to 14 residues. Trimming took 5 bases from V and 6 from J, leaving 13 bases between them. In germline, CDR1 is LGHDT, CDR2 YNNKEL (reference sequence). CDR3 sequence reads: CASSILGGDEKLFF. In DNA form, the CDR3 reads TGTGCCAGCAGCATTTTGGGGGGCGATGAAAAACTGTTTTTT.

The CDR3 reads CASSSPRPNTEAFF. The CDR3 coding sequence is TGTGCCAGCAGCTCCCCCAGACCGAACACTGAAGCTTTCTTT. This chain joins TRBV7-2 and TRBJ1-1; D uncertain. Germline V CDR1 and CDR2: SGHTA, FQGNSA. The CDR3 covers 14 residues. V lost 4 bases and J lost 1, with 10 bases in between.

J is TRBJ2-1 and V is TRBV9; possible D gene TRBD2, 5 bases. Germline values: CDR1 SGDLS, CDR2 YYNGEE. Trimming cost V 0 bases and J 2 bases, with 12 bases left between them. The CDR3 length is 16 residues. CDR3 amino acids: CASSVAGSEPYNEQFF. CDR3 coding DNA: TGTGCCAGCAGCGTAGCTGGTAGCGAACCCTACAATGAGCAGTTCTTC.

The chain employs TRBV7-8 and TRBJ1-1; D might be TRBD1 (5 bases). Germline V CDR1 and CDR2: SGHVS, FQNEAQ. The germline V and J ends were trimmed by 5 bases and 5 bases, with 9 bases remaining between them. This CDR3 contains 12 residues. The CDR3 nucleotides read TGTGCCAGCAGCCGAGGGGTAACTGAAGCTTTCTTT. It translates to CASSRGVTEAFF. Based on the CDR3 plus reference TRBV7-8 and TRBJ1-1, the full variable domain is GAGVSQSPRYKVAKRGQDVALRCDPISGHVSLFWYQQALGQGPEFLTYFQNEAQLDKSGLPSDRFFAERPEGSVSTLKIQRTQQEDSAVYLCASSRGVTEAFFGQGTRLTVV.

This clone was recorded a few times. The chain carries TRBV4-3 and TRBJ1-3; no firm D call. The V end lost 0 bases, the J end lost 3 bases, and 9 bases lay between the germline ends. The germline V gene encodes CDR1 LGHNA and CDR2 YSLEER. The CDR3 is 15 residues long. The CDR3 DNA sequence: TGCGCCAGCAGCCAAGAATATAGTTATGGAAACACCATATATTTT. Amino acids: CASSQEYSYGNTIYF.